The T cell receptor beta chain under discussion was sequenced for a study of T-cell memory formation after mild COVID-19. This clonotype was detected many times. Constant-segment primers were used for 5'RACE, and the resulting TCR alpha and TCR beta cDNA libraries carried sample barcodes and UMIs. One entry per CDR3 protein, called by TCRdb with MiXCR from the 5' RACE reads. The table shows about 27,000 distinct CDR3 sequences, with just under 7.5% occurring only once. This CDR3 spans 15 amino acids. V was cut by 6 bases and J by 6 bases, with 20 bases left in between. Germline assignment: CDR1 SGHTA and CDR2 FQGNSA.

Sequenced sample: PBMCs or a T cell subset sorted from them (not recorded which). The chain links TRBV7-2 to TRBJ1-1, with a weak D call TRBD1 (6 bases). The TCR sequence derives from an adult woman who had mild COVID-19 (a few samples of this study predate the infection). Cell type and time point are not known. The CDR3: CASRSLGAGAPEAFF. CDR3 DNA sequence: TGTGCCAGCAGGTCCCTAGGCGCGGGGGCTCCTGAAGCTTTCTTT.